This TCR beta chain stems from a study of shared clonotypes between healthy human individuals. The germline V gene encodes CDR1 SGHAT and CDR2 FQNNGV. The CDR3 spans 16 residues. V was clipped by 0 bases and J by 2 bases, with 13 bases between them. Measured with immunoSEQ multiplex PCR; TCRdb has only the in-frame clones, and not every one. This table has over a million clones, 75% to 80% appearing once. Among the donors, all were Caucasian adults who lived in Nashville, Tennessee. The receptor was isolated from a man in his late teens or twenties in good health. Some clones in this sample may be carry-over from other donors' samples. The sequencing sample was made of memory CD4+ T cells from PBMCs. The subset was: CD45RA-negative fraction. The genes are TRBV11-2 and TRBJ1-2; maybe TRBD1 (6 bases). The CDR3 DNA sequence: TGTGCCAGCAGCTTAGATCGGCAGGGGATCAACTATGGCTACACCTTC. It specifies CASSLDRQGINYGYTF.